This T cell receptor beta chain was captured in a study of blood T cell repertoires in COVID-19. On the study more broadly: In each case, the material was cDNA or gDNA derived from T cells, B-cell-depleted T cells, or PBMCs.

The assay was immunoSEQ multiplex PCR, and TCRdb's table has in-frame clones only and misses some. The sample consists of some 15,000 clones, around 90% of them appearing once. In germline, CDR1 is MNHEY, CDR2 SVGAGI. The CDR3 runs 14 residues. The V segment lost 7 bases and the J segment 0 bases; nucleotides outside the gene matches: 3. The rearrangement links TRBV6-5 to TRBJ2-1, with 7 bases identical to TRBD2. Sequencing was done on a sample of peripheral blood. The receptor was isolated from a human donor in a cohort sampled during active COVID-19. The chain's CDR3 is CASNGGGSYNEQFF. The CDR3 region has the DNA TGTGCCAGCAACGGCGGGGGCTCCTACAATGAGCAGTTCTTC.